Following are 26 T cell receptor beta chains from one sample sequenced in a study of blood T cell repertoires in COVID-19. Profiling relied on immunoSEQ multiplex PCR, and the TCRdb table lists in-frame clones only, not all of them. The sample lists 250,000 to 300,000 clones, 75% to 95% seen once, with 1.1% in the top ten. Sequencing was performed on PBMCs or T cells enriched from blood (not recorded which). Receptor source: a woman aged 30 to 39 who had recovered from COVID-19.

The rearrangement links TRBV12-1 to TRBJ1-2; TRBD1, the table's D call, was not compared with the DNA. TRBV12-1 is given as a pseudogene. The CDR3 runs to 17 residues. CDR3: CASSFVGQGRSLYGYTF. In nucleotides, the CDR3 is TGTGCCAGCAGCTTTGTCGGACAGGGGAGAAGCTTATATGGCTACACCTTC.

The rearrangement joins TRBV6-2 or TRBV6-3 to TRBJ2-2; 12 bases align to TRBD2. The CDR3 runs to 19 residues. V trimming: 2 bases; J trimming: 4 bases; junction bases outside the gene matches: 11. Per the germline V gene, CDR1 is MNHEY and CDR2 is SVGEGT. As DNA, the CDR3 is TGTGCCAGCAGTTACGACATCCCACTAGCGGGAGGTAGCACCGGGGAGCTGTTTTTT. Protein: CASSYDIPLAGGSTGELFF.

This clone was counted once. The chain uses TRBV12-3 or TRBV12-4 and TRBJ1-2, with a possible D match to TRBD1 (5 bases). CDR3 length equals 12 residues. Trimming removed 6 bases at V and 5 bases at J, with 10 bases between. CDR3 nucleotide sequence: TGTGCCAGCAGGGGGACTGAGTATGGCTACACCTTC. Its translation: CASRGTEYGYTF.

This clone has a single count. The chain has TRBV10-3 and TRBJ2-7, with a weak D call TRBD1 (5 bases). The CDR3 runs to 14 residues. With 3 bases removed from V and 2 bases from J, the gap between germline ends came to 11 bases. Germline lookup yields CDR1 ENHRY and CDR2 SYGVKD. The CDR3 nucleotides are TGTGCCATCAGTGATGGGCAGGGAACCTACGAGCAGTACTTC. Its translation is CAISDGQGTYEQYF.

V and J are TRBV6-5 and TRBJ1-5; no definite D call. This CDR3 is 11 amino acids long. V lost 5 bases and J 4 bases, leaving 3 bases between the germline ends. Germline V gene data show CDR1 as MNHEY and CDR2 as SVGAGI. The CDR3 is CASSQNQPQHF. Here the CDR3 DNA reads TGTGCCAGCAGTCAAAATCAGCCCCAGCATTTT.

This chain uses TRBV28 with TRBJ2-7; 7 bases fit TRBD1. The CDR3 consists of 14 residues. From germline, CDR1 is MDHEN and CDR2 SYDVKM. Trimming cost V 5 bases and J 12 bases; bases outside gene matches: 16. Here the CDR3 DNA reads TGTGCCAGCAGTGGCCGGGGCAGGGGGAACAAACCGTACTTC. It yields the protein CASSGRGRGNKPYF.

This clone was observed a single time. The gene calls are TRBV30 and TRBJ1-6, with D perhaps TRBD1 (6 bases). Per the germline V gene, CDR1 is GTSNPN and CDR2 is SVGIG (reference sequence). This CDR3 spans 13 amino acids. Trimming took 4 bases from V and 9 from J, leaving 13 bases between them. The CDR3 spells CAWNRQGPSPLHF. The CDR3 nucleotides read TGTGCCTGGAATCGGCAGGGGCCTTCACCCCTCCACTTT.

The V gene is TRBV7-9, the J gene TRBJ2-1; 9 bases are shared with TRBD1. The J segment lost 7 bases and the V segment lost 5 bases, leaving 12 bases of the junction unmatched. The CDR3 contains 16 residues. Germline V gene lookup returns CDR1 SEHNR and CDR2 FQNEAQ (reference sequence). In nucleotides, the CDR3 is TGTGCCAGCAGCACCCCCGGACAGGGGAGGGTGAATGAGCAGTTCTTC. Translation: CASSTPGQGRVNEQFF.

The rearrangement joins TRBV4-3 to TRBJ2-5; 9 bases agree with TRBD2. This CDR3 region has 18 residues. Germline CDR1 and CDR2: LGHNA and YSLEER. V lost 4 bases to trimming and J lost 5 bases; unmatched junction nucleotides: 17. Here the CDR3 DNA reads TGCGCCAGCAGCCCCAACCTAGCGGGATTAGGAGGTAGGGAGACCCAGTACTTC. It encodes CASSPNLAGLGGRETQYF.

The chain combines TRBV2 with TRBJ2-3, with 8 bases identical to TRBD2. This CDR3 has 16 residues. Unmatched junction bases numbered 7, after V lost 1 base and J lost 4 bases. Per germline, CDR1 SNHLY and CDR2 FYNNEI. The DNA of the CDR3 is TGTGCCAGCAGTGAAGAGTTTAGCGGGGTCTCAGATACGCAGTATTTT. It translates to CASSEEFSGVSDTQYF.

The rearrangement joins TRBV7-2 to TRBJ2-5; D is perhaps TRBD2 (6 bases). V lost 5 bases, J lost 2 bases, and 12 bases lay in between. This CDR3 has 14 amino acids. The germline V gene encodes CDR1 SGHTA and CDR2 FQGNSA. This chain's CDR3 is CASSGGGVQETQYF. For the CDR3, the DNA is TGTGCCAGCAGCGGGGGAGGCGTACAAGAGACCCAGTACTTC. The full variable domain, in which reference TRBV7-2 and TRBJ2-5 provide the parts outside the CDR3, is GAGVSQSPSNKVTEKGKDVELRCDPISGHTALYWYRQSLGQGLEFLIYFQGNSAPDKSGLPSDRFSAERTGGSVSTLTIQRTQQEDSAVYLCASSGGGVQETQYFGPGTRLLVL.

V gene TRBV28 combines with J gene TRBJ2-7, with 11 bases that match TRBD2. Trimming removed 6 bases from V and 4 bases from J; junction bases left unmatched: 8. Germline V lookup: CDR1 MDHEN, CDR2 SYDVKM. The length of the CDR3 is 15 residues. The CDR3 sequence: CASRTGLAGDYEQYF. For the CDR3, the DNA is TGTGCCAGCAGGACTGGACTAGCGGGTGATTACGAGCAGTACTTC.

V gene TRBV6-5 combines with J gene TRBJ2-4; tentatively, D is TRBD2 (6 bases). V shed 8 bases and J shed 0 bases, with 11 bases lying between them. The CDR3 is 14 amino acids. Germline assignment: CDR1 MNHEY and CDR2 SVGAGI. The CDR3 bases are TGTGCCAGCGGGGGGTTACTAGCCAAAAACATTCAGTACTTC. Encoded protein: CASGGLLAKNIQYF.

V is TRBV27 and J is TRBJ2-3; D unclear. Germline lookup yields CDR1 MNHEY and CDR2 SMNVEV (reference sequence). Trimming shortened V by 4 bases and J by 0 bases, and 11 bases separated the two germline ends. This CDR3 has 15 amino acids. The chain's CDR3 is CASSSLPTSTDTQYF. For the CDR3, the DNA is TGTGCCAGCAGTTCCCTACCGACTAGCACAGATACGCAGTATTTT.

This CDR3 is CAWSLKRDYEQYF. The CDR3 DNA is TGTGCCTGGAGTTTAAAGCGGGATTACGAGCAGTACTTC. The chain is built from TRBV30 and TRBJ2-7; TRBD2 matches at 7 bases. The CDR3 runs 13 residues. The V segment lost 2 bases and the J segment 4 bases; nucleotides outside the gene matches: 5. Per the germline V gene, CDR1 is GTSNPN and CDR2 is SVGIG (reference sequence).

On this clone: This sample includes further DNA sequences coding for the same CDR3. The rearrangement joins TRBV19 to TRBJ2-2; no clear D gene. The V gene lost 5 bases and the J gene lost 5 bases, with 6 bases spanning the gap. The CDR3 extends over 12 amino acids. CDR1 is LNHDA, CDR2 SQIVND, per germline (reference sequence). The CDR3 protein is CASSPLTGELFF. The CDR3 DNA reads as TGTGCCAGTAGTCCGTTAACCGGGGAGCTGTTTTTT.

The V gene is TRBV7-8, the J gene TRBJ2-2; 7 positions match TRBD1. Germline-derived CDR1 and CDR2 are SGHVS and FQNEAQ. This CDR3 spans 15 amino acids. The trim removed 3 bases at V and 6 bases at J, leaving 7 bases unmatched. In nucleotides, the CDR3 is TGTGCCAGCAGCTTGAGCGACAGGGCTGCCGGGGAGCTGTTTTTT. Protein sequence: CASSLSDRAAGELFF.

This chain uses TRBV28 with TRBJ1-4; TRBD1 agrees at 9 bases. The V and J ends lost 5 bases and 8 bases, in that order; junction bases with no gene match: 9. Germline V gene sequence: CDR1 MDHEN, CDR2 SYDVKM. The CDR3 totals 15 residues. Here the CDR3 DNA reads TGTGCCAGCAGTCCCCCGACAGGGGGAGGGGAAAAACTGTTTTTT. It is translated as CASSPPTGGGEKLFF.

Comments on this clone: This same CDR3 is encoded by further DNA sequences in the sample. The J gene is TRBJ2-1, the V gene TRBV19; 9 bases line up with TRBD2. There are 14 residues in the CDR3. J lost 5 bases, V lost 5 bases, and 4 bases had no gene match. The V gene's germline CDR1 is LNHDA and CDR2 SQIVND (reference sequence). CDR3 sequence reads: CASSFLAGNNEQFF. The CDR3 nucleotides are TGTGCCAGTAGTTTCCTAGCGGGAAACAATGAGCAGTTCTTC.

The chain couples TRBV6-5 to TRBJ1-4; D remains unclear. Germline CDR1 and CDR2: MNHEY and SVGAGI. The CDR3 sequence is 12 residues long. V gave up 6 bases and J gave up 5 bases, with 7 bases separating them. CDR3 in amino acids: CASRTPNEKLFF. CDR3 DNA sequence: TGTGCCAGCAGGACTCCCAATGAAAAACTGTTTTTT.

This chain connects TRBV20-1 to TRBJ2-5, with TRBD2 as a possible D gene (6 bases). This CDR3 is 11 amino acids long. Trimming took 6 bases from V and 7 from J, leaving 12 bases between them. CDR1 is DFQATT and CDR2 is SNEGSKA in the germline V gene (reference sequence). The CDR3 nucleotides read TGCAGTGCCCCCTCCGGGGGGACCCAGTACTTC. Its translation is CSAPSGGTQYF.

The chain combines TRBV9 with TRBJ2-1; 8 bases map to TRBD2. The CDR3 is made up of 15 amino acids. Germline CDR1 is SGDLS and CDR2 is YYNGEE. The J segment lost 3 bases and the V segment lost 4 bases, leaving 6 bases of the junction unmatched. The CDR3 protein is CASSPSGLGYNEQFF. The CDR3 bases are TGTGCCAGCAGCCCCTCGGGACTAGGCTACAATGAGCAGTTCTTC.

The chain has TRBV30 and TRBJ2-7, with D possibly matching TRBD1 (5 bases). This CDR3 comprises 14 residues. V was cut by 3 bases and J by 3 bases, with 15 bases left in between. Germline V gene lookup returns CDR1 GTSNPN and CDR2 SVGIG (reference sequence). In DNA, the CDR3 is TGTGCCTGGAGGAAGGTAGACAGAGACTACGAGCAGTACTTC. Its translation: CAWRKVDRDYEQYF.

V usage is TRBV19 and J usage is TRBJ1-2, with 7 positions matching TRBD1. The CDR3 contains 15 residues. Germline assignment: CDR1 LNHDA and CDR2 SQIVND (reference sequence). The V and J ends lost 4 bases and 4 bases, in that order; junction bases with no gene match: 9. CDR3 DNA sequence: TGTGCCAGTAGTACCAACAGGGGATCAGTCTATGGCTACACCTTC. Translation gives CASSTNRGSVYGYTF.

J is TRBJ1-4 and V is TRBV14; possibly TRBD1 for D (5 bases). The germline CDR1 and CDR2 sequences are SGHDN and FVKESK. The CDR3 loop spans 15 amino acids. Between the trimmed V and J ends, which lost 0 bases and 4 bases, there was a span of 9 bases. The CDR3 sequence is CASSQDRGFNEKLFF. In nucleotides, the CDR3 is TGTGCCAGCAGCCAAGACCGGGGGTTTAATGAAAAACTGTTTTTT.

The gene calls are TRBV20-1 and TRBJ2-3; 7 bases agree with TRBD1. V lost 3 bases and J lost 4; bases outside the gene matches: 10. There are 15 residues in the CDR3. CDR1 is DFQATT and CDR2 is SNEGSKA in the germline V gene (reference sequence). The CDR3 bases are TGCAGTGCTAGTACCGGGACAGACCGTGCAGATACGCAGTATTTT. This sequence encodes CSASTGTDRADTQYF.